The 6 T cell receptor beta chains in this list originate from one sample, sequenced in a study of long-term antiretroviral therapy in people with HIV. Sequencing used immunoSEQ v3.0 at survey level. The method was immunoSEQ multiplex PCR; TCRdb's version includes in-frame clones alone and lacks a portion of them. Among around 40,000 clones listed, roughly 94% were seen once. The sample consisted of unsorted PBMCs, taken 4.1 years after starting antiretroviral therapy. The receptors derive from a woman aged 45-60 years with HIV.

The V and J genes are TRBV6-6 and TRBJ2-5; perhaps TRBD1 as D (6 bases). This CDR3 region has 14 residues. The V gene's germline CDR1 is MNHNY and CDR2 SVGAGI (reference sequence). The V and J ends lost 0 bases and 2 bases respectively, with 7 bases between them. The CDR3 nucleotides are TGTGCCAGCAGTTACTCACAGGGACAAGAGACCCAGTACTTC. Protein sequence: CASSYSQGQETQYF.

This chain uses TRBV5-1 with TRBJ2-7; D assignment may be TRBD1 or TRBD2 (5 bases each). Trimming took off 2 bases at V and 0 bases at J, with 9 bases between the two ends. The CDR3 spans 14 residues. Germline assignment: CDR1 SGHRS and CDR2 YFSETQ. CDR3 coding DNA: TGCGCCAGCAGCTTCGGGACGGTCTCCTACGAGCAGTACTTC. It encodes CASSFGTVSYEQYF.

V usage is TRBV5-1 and J usage is TRBJ2-2; TRBD2 agrees at 10 bases. CDR1 is SGHRS and CDR2 is YFSETQ in the germline V gene. The CDR3 spans 16 residues. The V segment lost 2 bases and the J segment 7 bases; nucleotides outside the gene matches: 8. DNA for the CDR3: TGCGCCAGCAGCTTACACCTAGCGGGGGAGTTCGGGGAGCTGTTTTTT. Amino acid sequence: CASSLHLAGEFGELFF.

The chain recombines TRBV7-9 with TRBJ1-3; D is undetermined. Looked up from germline, CDR1 is SEHNR and CDR2 is FQNEAQ (reference sequence). Trimming stripped 4 bases from V and 1 base from J, with 5 bases between. The CDR3 is made up of 13 amino acids. CDR3 amino acids: CASSSLSGNTIYF. CDR3 sequence (DNA): TGTGCCAGCAGCTCTTTATCTGGAAACACCATATATTTT. The full variable domain, in which reference TRBV7-9 and TRBJ1-3 provide the parts outside the CDR3, is DTGVSQNPRHKITKRGQNVTFRCDPISEHNRLYWYRQTLGQGPEFLTYFQNEAQLEKSRLLSDRFSAERPKGSFSTLEIQRTEQGDSAMYLCASSSLSGNTIYFGEGSWLTVV.

J is TRBJ1-2 and V is TRBV7-2; tentatively, D is TRBD1 (5 bases). Germline CDR1 and CDR2: SGHTA and FQGNSA. V lost 1 base to trimming and J lost 3 bases, with 12 bases between them. The CDR3 runs to 15 residues. CDR3 DNA sequence: TGTGCCAGCAGCTTAGGGACCGAGGGGCACTATGGCTACACCTTC. As protein: CASSLGTEGHYGYTF.

This clone was seen just once. V and J are TRBV7-3 and TRBJ1-6; 7 nucleotides align to TRBD1. Germline values: CDR1 SGHTA, CDR2 FQGTGA. This CDR3 is 14 amino acids long. V lost 6 bases to trimming and J lost 5 bases; unmatched junction nucleotides: 4. The CDR3 here is CASRETGDNSPLHF. CDR3 sequence (DNA): TGTGCCAGCAGAGAAACAGGGGATAATTCACCCCTCCACTTT. Based on the CDR3 plus reference TRBV7-3 and TRBJ1-6, the full variable domain is GAGVSQTPSNKVTEKGKYVELRCDPISGHTALYWYRQSLGQGPEFLIYFQGTGAADDSGLPNDRFFAVRPEGSVSTLKIQRTERGDSAVYLCASRETGDNSPLHFGNGTRLTVT.